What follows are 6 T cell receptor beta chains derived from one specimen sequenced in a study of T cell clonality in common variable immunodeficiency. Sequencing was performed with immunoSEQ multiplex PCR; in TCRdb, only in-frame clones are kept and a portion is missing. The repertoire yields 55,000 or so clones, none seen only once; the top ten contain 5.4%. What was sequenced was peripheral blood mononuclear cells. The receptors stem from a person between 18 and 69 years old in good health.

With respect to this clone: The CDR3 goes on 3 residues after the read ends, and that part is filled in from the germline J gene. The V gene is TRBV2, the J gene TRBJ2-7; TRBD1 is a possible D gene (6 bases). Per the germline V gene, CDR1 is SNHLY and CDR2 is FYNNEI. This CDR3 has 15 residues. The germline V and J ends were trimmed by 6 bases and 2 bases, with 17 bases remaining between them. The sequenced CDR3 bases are TGTGCCAGCAGAAGACCTCTCGGGACACCCTACGAG. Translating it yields CASRRPLGTPYE. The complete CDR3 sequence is CASRRPLGTPYEQYF. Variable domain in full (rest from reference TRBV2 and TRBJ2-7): EPEVTQTPSHQVTQMGQEVILRCVPISNHLYFYWYRQILGQKVEFLVSFYNNEISEKSEIFDDQFSVERPDGSNFTLKIRSTKLEDSAMYFCASRRPLGTPYEQYFGPGTRLTVT.

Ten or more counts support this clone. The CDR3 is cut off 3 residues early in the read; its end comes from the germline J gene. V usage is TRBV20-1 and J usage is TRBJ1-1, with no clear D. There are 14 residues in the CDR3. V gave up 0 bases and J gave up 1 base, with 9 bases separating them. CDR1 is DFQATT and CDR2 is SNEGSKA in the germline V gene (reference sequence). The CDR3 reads CSARDLGKNTEAFF. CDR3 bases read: TGCAGTGCTAGAGATCTAGGCAAGAACACTGAA.

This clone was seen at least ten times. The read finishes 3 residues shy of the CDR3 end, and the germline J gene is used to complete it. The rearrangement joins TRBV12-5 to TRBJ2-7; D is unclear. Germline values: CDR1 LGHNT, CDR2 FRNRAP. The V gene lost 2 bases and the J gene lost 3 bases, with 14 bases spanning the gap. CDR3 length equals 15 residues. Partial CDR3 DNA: TGTGCTAGTGGTTTGTCAAGGGCCAGATACTACGAG. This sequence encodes CASGLSRARYYE. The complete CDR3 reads CASGLSRARYYEQYF.

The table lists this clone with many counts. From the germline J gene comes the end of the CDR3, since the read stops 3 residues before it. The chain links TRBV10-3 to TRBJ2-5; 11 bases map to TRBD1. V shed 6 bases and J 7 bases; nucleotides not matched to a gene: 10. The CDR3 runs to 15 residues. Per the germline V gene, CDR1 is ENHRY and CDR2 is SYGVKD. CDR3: CAISPGQGVGGTQYF. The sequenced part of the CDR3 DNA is TGTGCCATCAGCCCGGGACAGGGGGTTGGGGGGACC.

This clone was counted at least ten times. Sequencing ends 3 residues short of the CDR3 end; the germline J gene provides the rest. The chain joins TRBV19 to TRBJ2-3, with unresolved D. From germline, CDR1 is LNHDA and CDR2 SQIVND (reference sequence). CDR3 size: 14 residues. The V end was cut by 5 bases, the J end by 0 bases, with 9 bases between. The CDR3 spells CASSASPSTDTQYF. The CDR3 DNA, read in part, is TGTGCCAGTAGTGCCAGTCCTAGCACAGATACG.

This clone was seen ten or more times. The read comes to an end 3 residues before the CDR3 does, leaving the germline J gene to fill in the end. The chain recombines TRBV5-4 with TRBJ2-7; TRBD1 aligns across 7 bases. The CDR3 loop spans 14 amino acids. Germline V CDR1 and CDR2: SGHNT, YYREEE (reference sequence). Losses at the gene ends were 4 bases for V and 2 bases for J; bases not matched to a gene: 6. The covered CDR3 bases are TGTGCCAGCAGCCCTTGGGACAGCACCTACGAG. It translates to CASSPWDSTYE. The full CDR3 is CASSPWDSTYEQYF.